Given below is one TCR beta chain in context. This entry is derived from a study of blood T cells in healthy people across ages. The CDR3 totals 18 residues. With V trimmed by 0 bases and J by 2 bases, 10 bases remained unmatched. Germline V CDR1 and CDR2: SGHNT, YENEEA. In each sample, at least 6 million PBMCs were isolated. Each sample yielded at least 6 micrograms of PBMC total RNA. The second PCR ran about 6 to 11 cycles with a sample-barcoded 5' primer and J-beta primers. TCRdb called the 5' RACE reads again in MiXCR, with one record for every CDR3 protein. There are about 940,000 distinct CDR3 sequences in the sample; around 48% occur only once, and roughly an eighth lies in the top ten.

The chain is built from TRBV11-3 and TRBJ2-3; TRBD1 aligns across 8 bases. The source of this sequence is a man younger than 45 in good health. Input material: blood. The CDR3 spells CASSLESPGTGFTDTQYF. CDR3 sequence (DNA): TGTGCCAGCAGCTTAGAGTCTCCCGGGACAGGTTTCACAGATACGCAGTATTTT.